This T cell receptor (beta chain) comes out of a study of T cells in Graves' hyperthyroidism and ophthalmopathy. Study-wide results and caveats: Blood also held most thyroid clonotypes expanded beyond 0.001.

This clonotype was recorded at least ten times. No antigen is known for it. The junction differs from germline at one of its ends, possibly a read error. Germline V gene data show CDR1 as SGDLS and CDR2 as YYNGEE. The CDR3 covers 16 residues. It was RNA transcripts that yielded the amplified TCR beta CDR3 regions. The TCR CDR3 was amplified in a first-round RT-PCR using the HTBI primer set. One entry per CDR3 protein, called by TCRdb with MiXCR from the multiplex PCR reads. The sample yields approximately 220,000 distinct CDR3 sequences, around 16% seen once. Sequencing was carried out using blood. This TCR derives from a man between 35 and 55 years old with Graves' hyperthyroidism. The chain carries TRBV9 and TRBJ2-7, with 10 bases aligning to TRBD1. CDR3 bases: TGTGCCAGCAGCGTCTCCACGACAGGGGGCTCCGACGAGCAGTACTTC. The encoded protein is CASSVSTTGGSDEQYF.